The 2 T cell receptor beta chains listed next were all sequenced from one sample in a study of T cells in Graves' hyperthyroidism and ophthalmopathy (dated by TCRdb to between 2018 and 2020). Library generation was performed with multiplex PCR. Reads for this sample came from an Illumina HiSeq 2000. TCR beta CDR3 regions were amplified from RNA transcripts. The first round of RT-PCR for the TCR CDR3 was performed with the HTBI primer set and the Qiagen OneStep RT-PCR kit. In TCRdb, the public reads were trimmed at Q25 with fastp and aligned with MiXCR, with productive beta chains retained. Rows are unified per CDR3 protein, each entry keeping the most common DNA and genes. The sample has fewer than 650,000 distinct CDR3 sequences on record, 11% to 15% of them singletons. Of the sample, under 7% is held by the ten largest clones. The sequencing sample was made of blood. These receptors were taken from a woman in her 30s with Graves' hyperthyroidism that later progressed to Graves' ophthalmopathy.

This clonotype appeared many times. The V and J genes are TRBV27 and TRBJ2-3; D ambiguous. The CDR3 totals 14 residues. The germline V gene encodes CDR1 MNHEY and CDR2 SMNVEV (reference sequence). V gave up 2 bases and J gave up 4 bases, with 10 bases separating them. The CDR3 DNA reads TGTGCCAGCAGTTTACTTGCTAGGGCAGATACGCAGTATTTT. Its protein is CASSLLARADTQYF.

This clonotype was detected ten times or more. The CDR3 DNA reads as TGTGCCAGCTCCTCTTCCCGGGGGGCCATGCAGCCCCAGCATTTT. The encoded protein is CASSSSRGAMQPQHF. The chain combines TRBV12-3 or TRBV12-4 with TRBJ1-5, with D maybe TRBD1 (6 bases). CDR3 size: 15 residues. V was pared by 8 bases and J by 7 bases, with 21 bases between.